This T cell receptor beta chain was captured by sequencing in a study of T cells after yellow fever vaccination. Across the study: In the case of low-cell-number fractions, SMART-Seq v4 Ultra Low Input was used for preparation.

Findings and limits, study-wide: Peak timing came faster in the weaker secondary response, day 5 versus 15. Primary-vaccination clones mostly resurfaced post-booster (under 98% CD4, just under 90% CD8).

Worth noting for this clonotype: Its target is unknown.

V dropped 9 bases and J dropped 2 bases, with 14 bases sitting between them. CDR1 is MDHEN and CDR2 is SYDVKM in the germline V gene. CDR3 length equals 13 residues. Making TCR cDNA involved 5'RACE template switching, which added UMIs and a universal primer site. TCRdb itself ran the 5' RACE reads through MiXCR, one entry per CDR3 protein. The sample lists a few hundred thousand distinct CDR3 sequences, approximately 3.9% occurring once. Material: PBMCs, obtained on the day of the yellow fever booster vaccination. The chain couples TRBV28 to TRBJ2-7; unclear D gene. The TCR originated in a man between 18 and 29 years old who received the YFV17D yellow fever vaccine. In nucleotides, the CDR3 is TGTGCCAGTGGGTGGGTCGCTCCCTACGAGCAGTACGTC. Encoded protein: CASGWVAPYEQYV.